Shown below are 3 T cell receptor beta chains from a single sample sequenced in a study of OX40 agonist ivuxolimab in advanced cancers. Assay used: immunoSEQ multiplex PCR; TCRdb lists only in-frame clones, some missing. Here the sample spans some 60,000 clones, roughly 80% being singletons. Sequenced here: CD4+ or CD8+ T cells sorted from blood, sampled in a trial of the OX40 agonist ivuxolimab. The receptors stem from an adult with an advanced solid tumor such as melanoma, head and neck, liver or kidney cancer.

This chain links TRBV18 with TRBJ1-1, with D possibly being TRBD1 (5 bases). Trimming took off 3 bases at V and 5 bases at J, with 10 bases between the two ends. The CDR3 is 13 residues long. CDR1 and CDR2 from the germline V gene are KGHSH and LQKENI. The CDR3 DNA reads TGTGCCAGCTCACCCTACCCAGGGACTGAAGCTTTCTTT. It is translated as CASSPYPGTEAFF. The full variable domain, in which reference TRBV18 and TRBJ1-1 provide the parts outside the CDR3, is NAGVMQNPRHLVRRRGQEARLRCSPMKGHSHVYWYRQLPEEGLKFMVYLQKENIIDESGMPKERFSAEFPKEGPSILRIQQVVRGDSAAYFCASSPYPGTEAFFGQGTRLTVV.

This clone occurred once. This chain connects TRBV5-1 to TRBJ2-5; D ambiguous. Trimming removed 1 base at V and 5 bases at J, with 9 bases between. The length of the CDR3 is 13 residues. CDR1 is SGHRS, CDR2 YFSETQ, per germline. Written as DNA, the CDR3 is TGCGCCAGCAGCTTGACCGGCGCCGAGACCCAGTACTTC. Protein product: CASSLTGAETQYF.

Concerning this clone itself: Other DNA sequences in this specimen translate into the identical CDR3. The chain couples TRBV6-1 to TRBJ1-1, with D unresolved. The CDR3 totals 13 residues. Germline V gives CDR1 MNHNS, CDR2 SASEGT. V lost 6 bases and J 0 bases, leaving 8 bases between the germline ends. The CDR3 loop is CASSGVLNTEAFF. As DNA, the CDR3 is TGTGCCAGCAGCGGAGTTTTGAACACTGAAGCTTTCTTT.